This T cell receptor beta chain was identified in a study of control samples from healthy donors and cancer patients. Germline lookup yields CDR1 MGHRA and CDR2 YSYEKL. The V end was cut by 4 bases, the J end by 3 bases, with 15 bases between. The CDR3 spans 15 residues. Assay used: immunoSEQ multiplex PCR; TCRdb lists only in-frame clones, some missing. The sample includes about 190,000 clones, over 80% of them seen just once. The chain uses TRBV4-1 and TRBJ1-2; D remains unclear. Sequencing used blood. The TCR sequence derives from a man in his thirties or forties in good health. The CDR3 DNA is TGCGCCAGCAGCCCCCGGGAGAGTCTTCACTATGGCTACACCTTC. This codes for CASSPRESLHYGYTF.